This TCR beta chain was documented in a study of identical twins (dated by TCRdb to between 2015 and 2016). Context from the whole study: TCR alpha and beta repertoires from monozygotic twins, unrelated adults of various ages and cord blood were deep-sequenced to test whether fetal clonotypes persist. Replicate twin experiments were performed at different times using different library preparation protocols to rule out contamination.

All donors were healthy Caucasians. Three pairs of female monozygotic twins, all aged about 18 to 30 years, made up the twin cohort. Miltenyi CD45RO+ enrichment and human naive T-cell isolation kits were used to isolate memory (CD45RO+) and naive T cells from PBMC. Points the paper makes about the study in general: Because the same donors could not be followed over many years, the conclusions depended on cross-sectional statistical analysis. Fewer insertions were carried by abundant cord blood beta clonotypes, a similar but weaker trend appeared in young adult naive repertoires, and no such trend appeared in memory repertoires. Zero-insertion analyses could be partly confounded by invariant T cells such as MAIT and iNKT, although diverse VJ usage argued against such confounding for most clonotypes. A weaker excess of twin sharing was found in beta out-of-frame sequences because the signal-to-noise ratio was lowered by fewer shared sequences. Out-of-frame TCR alpha sequences shared between twins showed an excess of low generation-probability sequences compared with coincidental sharing between unrelated individuals. In monozygotic twins, recombination models systematically underestimated out-of-frame TCR alpha sharing, but the models matched the sharing seen between unrelated individuals.

Receptor libraries were prepared by 5' RACE. TCRdb records Illumina HiSeq 2000 as the sequencer. A universal primer binding site was added through template switching, and the final cDNA carried a unique molecular identifier so that TCR cDNA molecules could be counted accurately. Specific primers in the conserved constant-segment region were used to synthesize first-strand cDNA for TCR alpha and beta chains. To control for contamination, every cDNA library carried two barcodes: a SMART-Mk sample barcode plus Illumina barcodes. TruSeq adapter sequences, together with Illumina sample barcodes, were added in two successive PCR steps. The Illumina HiSeq platform was used with custom primers to sequence TCR alpha and beta cDNA libraries. The authors' analysis ran thus. MiGEC processed the raw reads to extract unique molecular identifiers, while MiXCR was used to determine the CDR3 positions. For each individual, recombination models were inferred using an EM algorithm with the repgenHMM and IGoR tools. The analysis of shared clonotypes was done with the tcR package in R, with sharing normalized by the product of cloneset sizes. Out-of-frame nonproductive sequences were analyzed to study raw recombination free of thymic and clonal selection effects. TCRdb handled the public reads itself, with Q25 trimming in fastp and clone calling in MiXCR, and kept productive beta chains. Entries are consolidated by CDR3 protein sequence, retaining the most common genes and DNA. What appears here as the V and J calls and clone size reflects TCRdb's work, not the paper's. For this sample the table gives hundreds of thousands of distinct CDR3 sequences, of which about 8% were detected only once. The ten largest clones represent over 2% of the sample.

There are 12 amino acids in the CDR3, from cysteine to phenylalanine inclusive. Here the CDR3 DNA is all that survives: 36 bases in frame from base 1. Trimming costs V 7 bases and J 4 bases, and their ends lie 10 bases apart. CDR1 and CDR2 are drawn from the germline V gene: MNHEY, SVGAGI. A word on this clonotype: Its target antigen remains unknown. No much larger clonotype is one base removed from it; base qualities were not supplied.

These records were also assigned to another study, of yellow fever vaccine responses in identical twins. The second publication reports: The authors reported that the T cell response to vaccination in identical twins appeared partly convergent and partly personalized. In identical twins, the study followed T cell clones that responded to the vaccine with precision.

This sequence was found in a woman aged 18-29 years in good health. The rearranged segments are TRBV6-5 and TRBJ1-1, and perhaps TRBD1 as D gene, on 5 matching bases. The sequenced sample consisted of memory (CD45RO+) T cells sorted from blood. The label giving this sample's cell subset or site can be read as: CD45RO+ enriched T cells. The bases read TGTGCCAGCAACAAGGGGTCCACTGAAGCTTTCTTT. This encodes CASNKGSTEAFF.